Listed below are T cell receptor beta chains from one sample, sequenced in a study of blood T cell repertoires in COVID-19. The protocol was immunoSEQ multiplex PCR, while the TCRdb copy is restricted to in-frame clones and leaves out a portion. The table records around 260,000 clones, approximately 90% of them present only once. Specimen: peripheral blood. The receptors come from a man younger than 45 with acute or convalescent COVID-19. Each CDR3 is given with its conserved first and last residue. D genes are given only for firm matches. Size is omitted from some rows. Given values are once, few, many or a class for expanded clones.

CDR3 protein | CDR3 DNA | J gene | clone size | V gene | D gene
CASSEKGASLPQHF | TGTGCCAGCAGTGAAAAGGGGGCGTCCTTGCCCCAGCATTTT | TRBJ1-5 | NA | TRBV6-1 | TRBD1
CAIYELRDRGRVVFGYTF | TGTGCCATCTACGAACTCCGGGACAGGGGGCGCGTTGTTTTTGGCTACACCTTC | TRBJ1-2 | NA | TRBV21-1 | NA
CASRQLDSSSYEQYF | TGCGCCAGCAGACAACTAGACTCGAGCTCCTACGAGCAGTACTTC | TRBJ2-7 | once | TRBV5-1 | NA
CASSRDRGYGYTF | TGCGCCAGCAGCCGGGACAGGGGGTATGGCTACACCTTC | TRBJ1-2 | NA | TRBV5-1 | TRBD1
CASSQEPGQASSYNSPLHF | TGCGCCAGCAGCCAAGAACCCGGACAGGCGAGCTCCTATAATTCACCCCTCCACTTT | TRBJ1-6 | NA | TRBV4-1 | TRBD1
CASSYSPGVGNQPQHF | TGTGCCAGCAGTTACTCGCCGGGGGTCGGCAATCAGCCCCAGCATTTT | TRBJ1-5 | NA | TRBV6-6 | NA
CASSLGESGNTIYF | TGCGCCAGCAGCTTGGGAGAATCTGGAAACACCATATATTTT | TRBJ1-3 | NA | TRBV5-1 | NA
CSAGHMNTEAFF | TGCAGCGCGGGACATATGAACACTGAAGCTTTCTTT | TRBJ1-1 | NA | TRBV29-1 | NA
CASSSLVDSEAFF | TGCGCCAGCAGCTCCTTGGTCGACAGTGAAGCTTTCTTT | TRBJ1-1 | NA | TRBV5-1 | NA
CASSLGGTGARELFF | TGCGCCAGCAGCTTGGGCGGGACAGGGGCCCGGGAACTGTTTTTT | TRBJ1-4 | few | TRBV5-1 | TRBD1
CASSLGRGRFFSGNTIYF | TGCGCCAGCAGCTTGGGAAGGGGCCGTTTCTTCTCTGGAAACACCATATATTTT | TRBJ1-3 | NA | TRBV5-1 | NA
CASSFTGVLNEKLFF | TGTGCCAGCAGCTTTACAGGGGTCCTTAATGAAAAACTGTTTTTT | TRBJ1-4 | NA | TRBV5-8 | TRBD1
CSASSLLRGQPQHF | TGCAGTGCTAGTTCGCTCCTCAGGGGTCAGCCCCAGCATTTT | TRBJ1-5 | NA | TRBV20-1 | NA
CASILIPGGQNYGYTF | TGCGCCAGCATCCTAATTCCCGGGGGGCAAAACTATGGCTACACCTTC | TRBJ1-2 | few | TRBV5-1 | NA
CASSLLAEETQYF | TGTGCCAGCAGCTTACTGGCAGAAGAGACCCAGTACTTC | TRBJ2-5 | NA | TRBV7-6 | NA
CASSSRGLRDTQYF | TGTGCCAGTAGTAGTCGCGGACTGAGGGATACGCAGTATTTT | TRBJ2-3 | NA | TRBV19 | NA
CASSPDSASQPQHF | TGCGCCAGCAGTCCAGACAGTGCGTCTCAGCCCCAGCATTTT | TRBJ1-5 | once | TRBV10-2 | NA
CASSGHMNTEAFF | TGTGCCAGCAGTGGTCACATGAACACTGAAGCTTTCTTT | TRBJ1-1 | NA | TRBV2 | NA
CASSFQGAQPQHF | TGTGCCAGCAGTTTCCAGGGGGCTCAGCCCCAGCATTTT | TRBJ1-5 | NA | TRBV28 | TRBD1
CSVAETGTYEQYF | TGCAGCGTTGCCGAGACAGGGACCTACGAGCAGTACTTC | TRBJ2-7 | NA | TRBV29-1 | TRBD1
CASSSPGTAETQYF | TGTGCCAGCAGCTCCCCCGGGACAGCAGAGACCCAGTACTTC | TRBJ2-5 | NA | TRBV5-5 | TRBD1
CASSYFVVETQYF | TGTGCCAGCAGTTACTTTGTAGTCGAGACCCAGTACTTC | TRBJ2-5 | few | TRBV6-2/TRBV6-3 | NA
CASRRADPTGELFF | TGTGCCAGCAGGCGGGCAGACCCAACCGGGGAGCTGTTTTTT | TRBJ2-2 | NA | TRBV7-3 | NA
CASSSNRDSGEKLFF | TGTGCCAGCAGCTCCAACAGGGATTCGGGAGAAAAACTGTTTTTT | TRBJ1-4 | NA | TRBV28 | NA
CASSEAPTGWNNYGYTF | TGTGCCAGCAGTGAAGCCCCGACAGGGTGGAACAACTATGGCTACACCTTC | TRBJ1-2 | NA | TRBV6-1 | TRBD1
CATSRLRQGPVYEQYF | TGTGCCACCAGCAGGCTACGACAGGGACCGGTATACGAGCAGTACTTC | TRBJ2-7 | NA | TRBV15 | TRBD1
CASRSGTGGYNEQFF | TGTGCCAGTAGGTCCGGGACAGGGGGCTACAATGAGCAGTTCTTC | TRBJ2-1 | NA | TRBV19 | TRBD1
CASSVGQGVTEAFF | TGTGCCAGCAGCGTCGGACAGGGCGTCACTGAAGCTTTCTTT | TRBJ1-1 | few | TRBV5-5 | TRBD1
CASSLLVGALSSGNTIYF | TGTGCCAGCAGCTTGTTAGTTGGGGCCCTCAGCTCTGGAAACACCATATATTTT | TRBJ1-3 | NA | TRBV5-6 | NA
CASPHRESTDTQYF | TGTGCCAGCCCCCACCGGGAGTCCACAGATACGCAGTATTTT | TRBJ2-3 | NA | TRBV6-5 | NA
CASRKPTRGGEKLFF | TGTGCCAGCAGAAAACCTACCAGGGGCGGTGAAAAACTGTTTTTT | TRBJ1-4 | NA | TRBV28 | NA
CASSEQGRGRTEAFF | TGTGCCAGCAGTGAACAGGGACGCGGGAGGACTGAAGCTTTCTTT | TRBJ1-1 | NA | TRBV6-4 | NA
CASSVVGGYQETQYF | TGTGCCAGCAGCGTAGTAGGGGGCTACCAAGAGACCCAGTACTTC | TRBJ2-5 | NA | TRBV9 | TRBD1
CASSPIGQGSTEAFF | TGTGCCAGCTCACCAATAGGACAGGGAAGCACTGAAGCTTTCTTT | TRBJ1-1 | NA | TRBV18 | TRBD1
CASSPLGQSRTEAFF | TGTGCCAGCAGCCCTTTGGGGCAATCACGCACTGAAGCTTTCTTT | TRBJ1-1 | NA | TRBV3-1/TRBV3-2 | NA
CASSDSGNQPQHF | TGTGCCAGCAGTGACAGCGGGAATCAGCCCCAGCATTTT | TRBJ1-5 | NA | TRBV2 | NA
CASSYSNRGSYEQYF | TGTGCCAGCAGTTACTCGAACAGGGGGTCTTACGAGCAGTACTTC | TRBJ2-7 | NA | TRBV6-6 | TRBD1
CAWGIPGYSSYEQYF | TGTGCCTGGGGGATTCCGGGGTACAGCTCCTACGAGCAGTACTTC | TRBJ2-7 | NA | TRBV30 | NA
CASSRTGNTANEKLFF | TGTGCCAGCAGCAGAACAGGGAACACGGCTAATGAAAAACTGTTTTTT | TRBJ1-4 | NA | TRBV7-6 | NA
CASRPRGNTEAFF | TGTGCCAGCAGGCCCAGGGGGAACACTGAAGCTTTCTTT | TRBJ1-1 | NA | TRBV28 | NA
CASIRRVQETQYF | TGTGCCAGCATACGCCGGGTTCAAGAGACCCAGTACTTC | TRBJ2-5 | once | TRBV2 | NA
CAWRTPGVWSPLHF | TGTGCCTGGAGGACCCCAGGGGTATGGTCACCCCTCCACTTT | TRBJ1-6 | NA | TRBV30 | NA
CASRTGWSSYEQYF | TGTGCCAGCAGGACAGGGTGGAGCTCCTACGAGCAGTACTTC | TRBJ2-7 | few | TRBV6-5 | TRBD1
CASSNSGRSNYGYTF | TGTGCCAGCAGTAACAGCGGCAGATCAAACTATGGCTACACCTTC | TRBJ1-2 | NA | TRBV9 | NA
CASSSLRQGSYNEQFF | TGTGCCAGCAGTTCCTTACGACAGGGCAGCTACAATGAGCAGTTCTTC | TRBJ2-1 | NA | TRBV27 | TRBD1
CASSPRQGATNEKLFF | TGTGCCAGCAGCCCCCGACAGGGCGCAACTAATGAAAAACTGTTTTTT | TRBJ1-4 | NA | TRBV9 | TRBD1
CASSISDRAQHF | TGTGCCAGTAGTATCTCAGACAGGGCCCAGCATTTT | TRBJ1-5 | NA | TRBV19 | TRBD1
CASSLGQGILGYGYTF | TGTGCCAGCAGTTTAGGACAGGGAATCCTTGGCTATGGCTACACCTTC | TRBJ1-2 | NA | TRBV27 | TRBD1
CASSKGTSPITGELFF | TGTGCCAGCAGCAAAGGGACTAGCCCGATCACCGGGGAGCTGTTTTTT | TRBJ2-2 | NA | TRBV27 | TRBD2
CASSELDKGSPLHF | TGTGCCAGCAGTGAATTGGACAAAGGCTCACCCCTCCACTTT | TRBJ1-6 | NA | TRBV6-1 | NA